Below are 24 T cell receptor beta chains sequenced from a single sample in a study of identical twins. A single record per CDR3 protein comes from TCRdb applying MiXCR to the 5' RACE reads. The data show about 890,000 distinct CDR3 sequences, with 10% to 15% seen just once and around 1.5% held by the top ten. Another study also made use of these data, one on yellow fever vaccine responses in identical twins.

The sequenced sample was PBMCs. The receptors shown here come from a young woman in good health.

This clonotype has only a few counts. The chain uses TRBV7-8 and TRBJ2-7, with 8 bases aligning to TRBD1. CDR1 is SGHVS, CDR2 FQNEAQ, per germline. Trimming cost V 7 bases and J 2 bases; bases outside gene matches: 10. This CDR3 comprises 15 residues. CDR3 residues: CASTPSRDRPYEQYF. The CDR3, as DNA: TGTGCCAGCACACCTAGCCGGGACAGGCCCTACGAGCAGTACTTC.

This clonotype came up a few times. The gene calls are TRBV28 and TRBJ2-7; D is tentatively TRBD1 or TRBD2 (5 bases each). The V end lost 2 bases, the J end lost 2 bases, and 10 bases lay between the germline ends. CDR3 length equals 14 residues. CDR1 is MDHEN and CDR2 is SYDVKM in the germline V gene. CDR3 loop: CASSLRGPTYEQYV. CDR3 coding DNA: TGTGCCAGCAGTTTACGGGGACCCACCTACGAGCAGTACGTC.

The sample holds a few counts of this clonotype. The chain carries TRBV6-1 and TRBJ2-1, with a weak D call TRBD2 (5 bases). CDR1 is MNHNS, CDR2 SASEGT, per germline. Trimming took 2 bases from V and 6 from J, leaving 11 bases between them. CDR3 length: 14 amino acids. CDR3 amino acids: CASSEREFPNEQFF. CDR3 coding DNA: TGTGCCAGCAGTGAAAGGGAGTTTCCCAATGAGCAGTTCTTC.

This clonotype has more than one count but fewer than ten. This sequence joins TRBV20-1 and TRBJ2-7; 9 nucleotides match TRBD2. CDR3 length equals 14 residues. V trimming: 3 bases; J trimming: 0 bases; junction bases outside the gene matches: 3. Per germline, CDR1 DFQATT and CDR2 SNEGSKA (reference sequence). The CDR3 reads CSARNSGGSYEQYV. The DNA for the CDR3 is TGCAGTGCTAGGAATAGCGGGGGCTCCTACGAGCAGTACGTC.

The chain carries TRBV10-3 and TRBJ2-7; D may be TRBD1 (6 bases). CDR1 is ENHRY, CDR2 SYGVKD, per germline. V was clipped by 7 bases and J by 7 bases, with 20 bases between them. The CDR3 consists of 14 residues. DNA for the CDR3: TGTGCCATCACCCCGGTTAGGGGGTCCGGGGAGCAGTACGTC. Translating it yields CAITPVRGSGEQYV.

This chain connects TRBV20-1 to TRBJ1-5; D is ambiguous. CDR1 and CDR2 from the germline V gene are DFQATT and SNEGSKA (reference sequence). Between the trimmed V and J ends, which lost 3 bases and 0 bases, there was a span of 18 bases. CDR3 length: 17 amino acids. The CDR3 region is CSASKRERARSNQPQHF. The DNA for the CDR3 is TGCAGTGCTAGCAAAAGGGAACGAGCACGTAGCAATCAGCCCCAGCATTTT.

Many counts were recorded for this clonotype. In nucleotides, the CDR3 is TGCAGTGCTTGGACTAGCGGGGGGAATGAGCAGTTCTTC. Protein sequence: CSAWTSGGNEQFF. The chain carries TRBV20-1 and TRBJ2-1; 14 bases map to TRBD2. CDR1 and CDR2 from the germline V gene are DFQATT and SNEGSKA (reference sequence). CDR3 length: 13 residues. The trim removed 5 bases at V and 7 bases at J, leaving 1 base unmatched.

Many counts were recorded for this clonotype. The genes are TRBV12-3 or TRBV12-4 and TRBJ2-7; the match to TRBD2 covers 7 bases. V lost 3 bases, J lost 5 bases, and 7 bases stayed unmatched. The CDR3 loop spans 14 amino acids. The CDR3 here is CASSFLRESHEQYF. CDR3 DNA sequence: TGTGCCAGCAGTTTTCTGCGGGAGAGCCACGAGCAGTACTTC.

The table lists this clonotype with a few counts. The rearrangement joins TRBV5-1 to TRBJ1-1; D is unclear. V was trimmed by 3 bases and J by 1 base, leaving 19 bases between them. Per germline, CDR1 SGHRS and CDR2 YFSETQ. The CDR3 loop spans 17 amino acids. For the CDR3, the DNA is TGCGCCAGCAGCTATGGACGGGAAGGAGTTCCGAACACTGAAGCTTTCTTT. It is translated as CASSYGREGVPNTEAFF.

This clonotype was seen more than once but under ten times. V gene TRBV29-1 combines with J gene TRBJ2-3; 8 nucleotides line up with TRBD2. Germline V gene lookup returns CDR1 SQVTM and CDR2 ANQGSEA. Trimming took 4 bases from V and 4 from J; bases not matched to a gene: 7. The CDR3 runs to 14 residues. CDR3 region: CSVGAGGPPDTQYF. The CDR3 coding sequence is TGCAGCGTTGGGGCGGGAGGTCCCCCAGATACGCAGTATTTT.

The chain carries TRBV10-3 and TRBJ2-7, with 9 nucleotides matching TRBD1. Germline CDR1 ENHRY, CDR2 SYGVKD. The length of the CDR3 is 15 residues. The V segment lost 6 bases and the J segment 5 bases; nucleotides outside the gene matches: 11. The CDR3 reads CAIRDPDRGMNEQYV. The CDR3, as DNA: TGTGCCATCAGGGACCCCGACAGGGGGATGAACGAGCAGTACGTC.

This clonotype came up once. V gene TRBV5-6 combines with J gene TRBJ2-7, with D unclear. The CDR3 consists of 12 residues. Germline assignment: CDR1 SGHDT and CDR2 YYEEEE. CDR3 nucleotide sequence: TGTGCCAGCAGCCCCTTATACCTTCCCGAGGTCGTC. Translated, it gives CASSPLYLPEVV.

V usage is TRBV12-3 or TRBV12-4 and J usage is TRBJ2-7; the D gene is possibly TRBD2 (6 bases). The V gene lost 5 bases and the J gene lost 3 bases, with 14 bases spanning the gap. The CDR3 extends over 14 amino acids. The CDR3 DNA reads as TGTGCCAGCAGTCCCCGGGACTCCCTCTACGAGCAGTACTTC. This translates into CASSPRDSLYEQYF.

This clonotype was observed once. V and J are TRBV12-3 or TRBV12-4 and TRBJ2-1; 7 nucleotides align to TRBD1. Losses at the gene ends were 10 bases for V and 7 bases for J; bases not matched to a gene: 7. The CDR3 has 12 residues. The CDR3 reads CATSQQGNEQFF. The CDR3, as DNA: TGTGCCACCTCCCAACAGGGGAATGAGCAGTTCTTC.

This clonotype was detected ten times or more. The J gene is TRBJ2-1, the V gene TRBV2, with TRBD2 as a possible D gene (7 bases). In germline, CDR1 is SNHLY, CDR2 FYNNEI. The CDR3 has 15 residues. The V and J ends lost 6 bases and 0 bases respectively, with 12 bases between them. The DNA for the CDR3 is TGTGCCAGCAGCGGAGGGGGGGGCTCCTACAATGAGCAGTTCTTC. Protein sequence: CASSGGGGSYNEQFF.

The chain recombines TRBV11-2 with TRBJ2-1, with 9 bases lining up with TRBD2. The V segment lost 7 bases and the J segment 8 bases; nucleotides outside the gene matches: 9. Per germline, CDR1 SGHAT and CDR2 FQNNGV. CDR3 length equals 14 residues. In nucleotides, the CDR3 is TGTGCCAGCACGTCCGGGACTAGCCTCGATGAGCAGTTCTTC. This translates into CASTSGTSLDEQFF.

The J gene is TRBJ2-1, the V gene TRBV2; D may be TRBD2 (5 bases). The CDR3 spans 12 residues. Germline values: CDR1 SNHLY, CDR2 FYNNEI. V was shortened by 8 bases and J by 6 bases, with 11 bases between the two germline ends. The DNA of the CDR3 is TGTGCCAGCGAAACGGGGTTCAATGAGCAGTTCTTC. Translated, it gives CASETGFNEQFF.

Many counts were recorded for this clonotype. The CDR3 sequence is CASSLMGNSNQPQHF. CDR3 DNA: TGCGCCAGCAGCCTCATGGGGAATAGCAATCAGCCCCAGCATTTT. The chain links TRBV5-1 to TRBJ1-5; D uncertain. V was cut by 4 bases and J by 0 bases, with 11 bases left in between. CDR3 size: 15 residues. Germline CDR1 SGHRS, CDR2 YFSETQ.

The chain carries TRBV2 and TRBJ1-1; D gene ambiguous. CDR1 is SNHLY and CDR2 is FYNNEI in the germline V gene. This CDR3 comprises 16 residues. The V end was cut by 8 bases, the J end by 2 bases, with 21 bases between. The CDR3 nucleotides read TGTGCCAGCGTTCTTAATCCCGGGGTGGGTAACACTGAAGCTTTCTTT. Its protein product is CASVLNPGVGNTEAFF.

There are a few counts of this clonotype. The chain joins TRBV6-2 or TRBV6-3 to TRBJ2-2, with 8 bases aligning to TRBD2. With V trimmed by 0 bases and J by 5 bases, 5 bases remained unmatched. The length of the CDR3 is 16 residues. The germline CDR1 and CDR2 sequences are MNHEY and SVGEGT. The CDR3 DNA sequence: TGTGCCAGCAGTTACTCCCTCGCGGGAGGTACCGGGGAGCTGTTTTTT. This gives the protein CASSYSLAGGTGELFF.

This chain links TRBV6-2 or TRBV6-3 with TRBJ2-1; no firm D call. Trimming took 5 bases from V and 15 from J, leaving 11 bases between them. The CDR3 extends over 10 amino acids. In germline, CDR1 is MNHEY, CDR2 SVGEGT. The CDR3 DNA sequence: TGTGCCAGCAGTAACACCGTCAGGTTCTTC. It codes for CASSNTVRFF.

The CDR3 sequence: CASSQPSGVSYEQYF. As DNA, the CDR3 is TGCGCCAGCAGCCAACCATCCGGGGTCTCCTACGAGCAGTACTTC. The rearrangement uses TRBV4-1 and TRBJ2-7, with TRBD2 as a possible D gene (5 bases). CDR1 and CDR2 from the germline V gene are MGHRA and YSYEKL. V shed 2 bases and J shed 0 bases, with 11 bases lying between them. The CDR3 runs to 15 residues.

The chain's CDR3 is CASSPWTGDTEAFF. CDR3 nucleotide sequence: TGTGCCAGCAGTCCCTGGACAGGGGACACTGAAGCTTTCTTT. The chain couples TRBV12-3 or TRBV12-4 to TRBJ1-1, with 9 bases that match TRBD1. V lost 5 bases, J lost 3 bases, and 4 bases stayed unmatched. This CDR3 region has 14 residues.

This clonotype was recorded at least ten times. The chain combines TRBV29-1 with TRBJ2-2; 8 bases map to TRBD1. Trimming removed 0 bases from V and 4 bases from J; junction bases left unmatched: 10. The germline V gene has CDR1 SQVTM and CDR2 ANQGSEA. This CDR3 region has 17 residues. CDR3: CSVEDFGNRGATGELFF. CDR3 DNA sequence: TGCAGCGTTGAAGATTTCGGGAACAGGGGGGCCACCGGGGAGCTGTTTTTT.